This TCR beta chain was recorded in a study of shared clonotypes between healthy human individuals. In the case of this clone: The antigen is not known.

V was trimmed by 0 bases and J by 0 bases, leaving 10 bases between them. This CDR3 spans 16 amino acids. Germline V gives CDR1 LNHNV, CDR2 YYDKDF (reference sequence). Study-wide results and limits: Clonotype sharing among donors was thought likely to change with sequencing depth.

A deep-level run was used for the assay. Spread over ten immunoSEQ deep assay plates, unsorted PBMC DNA underwent sequencing. Measured with immunoSEQ multiplex PCR; TCRdb has only the in-frame clones, and not every one. The data contain fewer than 600,000 clones, around 77% of them singletons. The receptor was derived from a woman aged 40-49 years in good health. Some clones in this sample may be carry-over from other donors' samples. The chain is built from TRBV15 and TRBJ2-3; D gene uncertain. The material sequenced was PBMCs. The CDR3 DNA follows: TGTGCCACCAGCAGAGATACGGGTGCTAGCACAGATACGCAGTATTTT. Translated: CATSRDTGASTDTQYF.